The TCR beta chain described here comes from a study of blood T cells in healthy people across ages. V lost 1 base to trimming and J lost 5 bases, with 11 bases between them. This CDR3 contains 13 residues. Germline CDR1 SQVTM, CDR2 ANQGSEA. Through a sample-barcoded 5' primer and a J-beta primer mix, a second PCR was run for roughly 6 to 11 cycles. TCRdb fed the 5' RACE reads into MiXCR, producing one record per CDR3 protein. The sample shows over 950,000 distinct CDR3 sequences, about 53% of them seen only once. Sequenced sample: blood. J is TRBJ2-5 and V is TRBV29-1, with D perhaps matching TRBD2 (6 bases). The sequence came from a woman aged 55-75 years in good health. The CDR3 spells CSVEVVGSETQYF. CDR3 nucleotide sequence: TGCAGCGTTGAAGTAGTCGGGAGTGAGACCCAGTACTTC. Full variable domain (remainder filled in from reference TRBV29-1 and TRBJ2-5): SAVISQKPSRDICQRGTSLTIQCQVDSQVTMMFWYRQQPGQSLTLIATANQGSEATYESGFVIDKFPISRPNLTFSTLTVSNMSPEDSSIYLCSVEVVGSETQYFGPGTRLLVL.